This T cell receptor (beta chain) was sequenced for a study of blood T cells in healthy people across ages. Trimming stripped 4 bases from V and 4 bases from J, with 8 bases between. Germline CDR1 reads LGHNT; CDR2 reads FRNRAP. This CDR3 is built from 13 residues. Healthy Caucasian individuals from Russia aged about 6 to 95 served as donors. Roughly 10 milliliters of peripheral blood were drawn from each donor. Using a J-beta primer mix together with a sample-barcoded 5' primer, a second PCR was run for about 6 to 11 cycles. From each sample, at least 2.5 million paired-end reads containing CDR3 were obtained. TCRdb independently ran MiXCR on the 5' RACE reads; one entry per CDR3 protein. The table records fewer than 900,000 distinct CDR3 sequences, approximately 43% of them present only once. Of note for this clonotype: Its antigen is unidentified.

Overall study results and limits: Those diversity estimates obtained from one million T cells were thought to be underestimates.

The sequencing sample was made of blood. The sequence came from a woman aged 55 to 70 in good health. This chain uses TRBV12-5 with TRBJ1-3; D unresolved. The CDR3 loop is CASGSTRGNTIYF. The CDR3 region has the DNA TGTGCTAGTGGTTCTACGAGAGGAAACACCATATATTTT.